This T cell receptor (beta chain) was identified during a study of response to subunit inactivated influenza vaccine. Points from the study as a whole: There was a suggestion from the authors that each seasonal influenza vaccination recruits few new T cells.

Germline CDR1 SGHTA, CDR2 FQGNSA. The CDR3 contains 16 residues. Germline trimming cut 1 base from V and 5 bases from J; bases unmatched to any gene: 8. This clonotype was detected only a few times. Its cognate antigen is unknown. One entry per CDR3 protein results from TCRdb running MiXCR on the RT-PCR reads. The table lists around 580,000 distinct CDR3 sequences, 12% of them singletons, with 9.5% to 13% in the top ten. The TCR sequence derives from a man aged 50 to 60 who received an inactivated influenza vaccine. Sequenced here: PBMCs from blood, sampled on the day of vaccination. The J gene is TRBJ2-7, the V gene TRBV7-2; 10 nucleotides line up with TRBD2. The CDR3 coding sequence is TGTGCCAGCAGCTTAGGTTTCACTAGCGGGATGAACGAGCAGTACTTC. Amino acids: CASSLGFTSGMNEQYF.